These T cell receptor beta chains were read from a single sample in a study of early T cells in non-severe SARS-CoV-2 infection. TCRdb re-derived calls from the 5' RACE reads in MiXCR, one entry per CDR3 protein. The top ten hold roughly 0.6% of the sample, which has around 89,000 distinct CDR3 sequences, roughly 14% seen once. Source material: whole blood. Every receptor here comes from an adult who was a healthcare worker with PCR-confirmed SARS-CoV-2 infection or an uninfected control (not recorded which). CDR3s include the opening cysteine and the closing phenylalanine or tryptophan. The D gene is left open where the match is weak. The listing skips clone size in some rows; elsewhere it reads once, few, many or a size class.

NA	few	TRBV20-1	TRBJ2-5	TGCAGTGCTAGAGATACCCTGCCGTTGCAGAACCGGGAGACCCAGTACTTC	CSARDTLPLQNRETQYF
NA	many	TRBV12-3/TRBV12-4	TRBJ1-2	TGTGCCAGCAGTGGGACCGATGACTATGGCTACACCTTC	CASSGTDDYGYTF
NA	NA	TRBV4-2	TRBJ2-6	TGTGCCAGCAGCCAAGAAGGCGGCCTCAGGTCTGGCGTCCTGACTTTC	CASSQEGGLRSGVLTF
TRBD2	NA	TRBV28	TRBJ2-3	TGTGCCAGCAGTGAAAGTAGCGGGGGGGAAGCAGATACGCAGTATTTT	CASSESSGGEADTQYF
TRBD2	NA	TRBV18	TRBJ2-3	TGTGCCAGCTCACCATCAGCGGGGGGGGAGGATACGCAGTATTTT	CASSPSAGGEDTQYF
NA	many	TRBV2	TRBJ1-4	TGTGCCAGCGTCCGGACAACACGCGAAAAACTGTTTTTT	CASVRTTREKLFF
NA	many	TRBV20-1	TRBJ2-3	TGCAGCTTTCAGGGATCTAGCACAGATACGCAGTATTTT	CSFQGSSTDTQYF
NA	NA	TRBV19	TRBJ2-3	TGTGCCAGTAGTATAGCTCTAGCGAACACAGATACGCAGTATTTT	CASSIALANTDTQYF
NA	few	TRBV20-1	TRBJ2-1	TGCAGTGCCGCCCTAAGCTCCTACAATGAGCAGTTCTTC	CSAALSSYNEQFF
NA	few	TRBV6-5	TRBJ1-2	TGTGCCAGCCACCAGCAAGAGTATGGCTACACCTTC	CASHQQEYGYTF
TRBD1	many	TRBV5-6	TRBJ1-6	TGTGCCAGCAGCCCCCCGACAGGGAATAATTCACCCCTCCACTTT	CASSPPTGNNSPLHF
NA	many	TRBV18	TRBJ2-2	TGTGCCAGCTCACCTCGATCGAACACCGGGGAGCTGTTTTTT	CASSPRSNTGELFF
TRBD2	many	TRBV9	TRBJ2-1	TGTGCCAGCATACGACGGGGGGGCCGGGATGAGCAGTTCTTC	CASIRRGGRDEQFF
TRBD1	NA	TRBV18	TRBJ1-1	TGTGCCAGCTCGCGGGGACAGGGTAGCCTTGAAGCTTTCTTT	CASSRGQGSLEAFF
TRBD2	NA	TRBV20-1	TRBJ2-1	TGCAGTGCTAGATTGTTGTCGGGGGGGATCGGATCCTACAATGAGCAGTTCTTC	CSARLLSGGIGSYNEQFF
NA	few	TRBV20-1	TRBJ1-5	TGCAGTGCTAGGAGAAGCAATCAGCCCCAGCATTTT	CSARRSNQPQHF
NA	NA	TRBV7-9	TRBJ1-5	TGTGCCAGCAGCTTAGTTGGGGGAAATGGCAATCAGCCCCAGCATTTT	CASSLVGGNGNQPQHF
NA	NA	TRBV18	TRBJ1-4	TGTGCCAGCTCACCGCGACAGGAACGCGGTAATGAAAAACTGTTTTTT	CASSPRQERGNEKLFF
NA	many	TRBV7-3	TRBJ1-1	TGTGCCAGCAGCTTATCGGGGACATCTGAAGCTTTCTTT	CASSLSGTSEAFF
TRBD2	few	TRBV19	TRBJ2-3	TGTGCCAGTAGTGAAGGAGTGGTTGCGGGGGAGCAGTATTTT	CASSEGVVAGEQYF
TRBD1	many	TRBV19	TRBJ1-1	TGTGCCAGTAGTGTTCGACAGGGAACAGGGACTGAAGCTTTCTTT	CASSVRQGTGTEAFF
NA	NA	TRBV12-3/TRBV12-4	TRBJ2-5	TGTGCCAGCAGGGAGGGACAGACTAAAGAGACCCAGTACTTC	CASREGQTKETQYF